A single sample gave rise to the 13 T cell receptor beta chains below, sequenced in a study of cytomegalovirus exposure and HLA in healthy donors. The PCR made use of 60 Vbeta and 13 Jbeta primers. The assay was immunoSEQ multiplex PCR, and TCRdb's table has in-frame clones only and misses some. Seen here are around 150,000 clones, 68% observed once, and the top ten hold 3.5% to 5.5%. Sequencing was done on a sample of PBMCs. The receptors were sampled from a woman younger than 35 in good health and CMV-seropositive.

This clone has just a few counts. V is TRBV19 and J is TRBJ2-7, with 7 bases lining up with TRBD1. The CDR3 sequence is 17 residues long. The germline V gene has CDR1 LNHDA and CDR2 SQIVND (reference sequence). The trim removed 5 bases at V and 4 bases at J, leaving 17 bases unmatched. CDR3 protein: CASSHSGQAVPRYEQYF. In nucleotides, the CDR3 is TGTGCCAGTAGTCATTCCGGACAGGCTGTCCCCCGATACGAGCAGTACTTC.

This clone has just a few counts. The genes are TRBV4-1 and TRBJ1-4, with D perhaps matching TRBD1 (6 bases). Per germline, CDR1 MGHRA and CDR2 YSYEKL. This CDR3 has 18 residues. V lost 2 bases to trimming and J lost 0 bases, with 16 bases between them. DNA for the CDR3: TGCGCCAGCAGCCAAAGACGGTCGACAGGCCCAACTAATGAAAAACTGTTTTTT. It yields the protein CASSQRRSTGPTNEKLFF.

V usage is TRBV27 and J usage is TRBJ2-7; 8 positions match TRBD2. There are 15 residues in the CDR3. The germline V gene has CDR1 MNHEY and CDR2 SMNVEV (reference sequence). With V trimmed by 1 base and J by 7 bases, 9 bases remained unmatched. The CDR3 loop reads CASSLFFLPGGEQYF. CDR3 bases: TGTGCCAGCAGTTTATTTTTTCTACCGGGAGGGGAGCAGTACTTC.

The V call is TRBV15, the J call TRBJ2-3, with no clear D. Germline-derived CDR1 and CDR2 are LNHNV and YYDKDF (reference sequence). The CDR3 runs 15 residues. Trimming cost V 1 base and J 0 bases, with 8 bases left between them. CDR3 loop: CATSRAVTSTDTQYF. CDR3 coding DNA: TGTGCCACCAGCAGAGCGGTCACTAGCACAGATACGCAGTATTTT.

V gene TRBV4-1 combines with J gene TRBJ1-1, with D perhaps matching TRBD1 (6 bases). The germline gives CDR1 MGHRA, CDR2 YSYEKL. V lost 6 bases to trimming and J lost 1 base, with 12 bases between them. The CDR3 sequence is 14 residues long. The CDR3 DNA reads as TGCGCCAGCAGTCAGACGACAGGGAACACTGAAGCTTTCTTT. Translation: CASSQTTGNTEAFF.

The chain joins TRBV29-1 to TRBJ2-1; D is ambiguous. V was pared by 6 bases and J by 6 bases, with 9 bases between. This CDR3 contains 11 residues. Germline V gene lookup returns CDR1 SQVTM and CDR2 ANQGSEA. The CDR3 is CSVSSLNEQFF. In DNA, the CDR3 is TGCAGCGTCTCATCACTCAATGAGCAGTTCTTC.

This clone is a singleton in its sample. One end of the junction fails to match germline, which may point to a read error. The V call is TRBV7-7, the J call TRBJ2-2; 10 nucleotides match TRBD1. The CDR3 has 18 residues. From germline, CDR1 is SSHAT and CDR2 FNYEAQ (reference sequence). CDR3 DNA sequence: TGTGCTAGCAGCTTATTGGGACAGGGGCCTTCGAACACCGGGGAGCTGTTTTTT. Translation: CASSLLGQGPSNTGELFF.

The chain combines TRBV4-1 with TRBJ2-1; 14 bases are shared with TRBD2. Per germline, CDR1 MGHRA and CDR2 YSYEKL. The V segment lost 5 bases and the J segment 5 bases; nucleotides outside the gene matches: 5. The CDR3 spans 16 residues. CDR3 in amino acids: CASSLRLAGGNNEQFF. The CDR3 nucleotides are TGCGCCAGCAGCTTGCGACTAGCGGGAGGGAACAATGAGCAGTTCTTC.

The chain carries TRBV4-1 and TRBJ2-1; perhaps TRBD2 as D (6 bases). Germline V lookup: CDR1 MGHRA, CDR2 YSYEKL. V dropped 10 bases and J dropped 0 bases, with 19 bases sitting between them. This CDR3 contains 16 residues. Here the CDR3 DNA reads TGCGCCACCGGTTGGAGCGGGTCGAGCTCCTACAATGAGCAGTTCTTC. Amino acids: CATGWSGSSSYNEQFF.

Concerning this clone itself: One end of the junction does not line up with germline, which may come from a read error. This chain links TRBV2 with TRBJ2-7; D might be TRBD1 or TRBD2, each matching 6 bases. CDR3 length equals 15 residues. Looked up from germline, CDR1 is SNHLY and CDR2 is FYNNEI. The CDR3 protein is CASSEGGLRVYEQYF. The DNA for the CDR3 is TGTGCCAGCAGCGAAGGGGGACTCCGAGTCTACGAGCAGTACTTC.

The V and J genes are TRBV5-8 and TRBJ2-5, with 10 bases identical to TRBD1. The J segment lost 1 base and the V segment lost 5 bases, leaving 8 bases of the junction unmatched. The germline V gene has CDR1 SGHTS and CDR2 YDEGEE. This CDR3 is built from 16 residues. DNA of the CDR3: TGTGCCAGCAGTCCAACCGGGACAGGGGTCCAAGAGACCCAGTACTTC. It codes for CASSPTGTGVQETQYF.

In DNA, the CDR3 is TGTGCCAGCAGCGTACCTGGGGCTTTGAACACTGAAGCTTTCTTT. This gives the protein CASSVPGALNTEAFF. The chain carries TRBV9 and TRBJ1-1; maybe TRBD1 (5 bases). V lost 1 base to trimming and J lost 0 bases, with 10 bases between them. CDR1 SGDLS and CDR2 YYNGEE come from the germline V gene. The CDR3 spans 15 residues.

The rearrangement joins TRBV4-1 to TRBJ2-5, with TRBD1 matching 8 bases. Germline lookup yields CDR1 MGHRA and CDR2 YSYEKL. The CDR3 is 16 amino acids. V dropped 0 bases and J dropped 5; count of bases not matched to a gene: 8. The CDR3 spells CASSQDLRTGRETQYF. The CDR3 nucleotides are TGCGCCAGCAGCCAAGATCTAAGGACAGGGAGGGAGACCCAGTACTTC.